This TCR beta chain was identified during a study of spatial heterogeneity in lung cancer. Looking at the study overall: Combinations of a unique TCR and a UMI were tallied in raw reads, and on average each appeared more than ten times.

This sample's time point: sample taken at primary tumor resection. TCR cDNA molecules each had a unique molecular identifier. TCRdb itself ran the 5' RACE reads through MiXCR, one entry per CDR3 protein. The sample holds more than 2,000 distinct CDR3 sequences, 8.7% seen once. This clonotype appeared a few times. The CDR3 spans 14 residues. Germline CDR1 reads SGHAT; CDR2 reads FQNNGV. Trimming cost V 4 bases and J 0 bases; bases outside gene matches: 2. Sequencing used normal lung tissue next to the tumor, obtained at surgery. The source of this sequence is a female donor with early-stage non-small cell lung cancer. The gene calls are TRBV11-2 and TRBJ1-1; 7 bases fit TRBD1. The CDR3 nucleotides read TGTGCCAGCAGCTGGGGACAGATGAACACTGAAGCTTTCTTT. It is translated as CASSWGQMNTEAFF.